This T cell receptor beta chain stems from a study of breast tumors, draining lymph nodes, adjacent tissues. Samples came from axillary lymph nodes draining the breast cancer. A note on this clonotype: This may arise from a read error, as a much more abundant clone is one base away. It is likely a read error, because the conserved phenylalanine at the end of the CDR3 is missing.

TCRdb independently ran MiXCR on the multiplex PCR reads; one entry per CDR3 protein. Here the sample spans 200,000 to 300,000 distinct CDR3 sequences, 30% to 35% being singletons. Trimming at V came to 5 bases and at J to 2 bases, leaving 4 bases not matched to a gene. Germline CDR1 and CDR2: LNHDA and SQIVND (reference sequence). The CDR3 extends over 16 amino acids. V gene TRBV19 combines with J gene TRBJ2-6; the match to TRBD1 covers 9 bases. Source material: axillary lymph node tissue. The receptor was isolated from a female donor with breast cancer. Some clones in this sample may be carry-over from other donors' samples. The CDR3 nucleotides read TGTGCCAGTAGTTGGACAGGGGTTACTGGGGCCAACGTCCTGACTTCC. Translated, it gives CASSWTGVTGANVLTS.